The entry below describes one T cell receptor (beta chain). The entry originates in a study of blood T cell repertoires in COVID-19. For the study at large: Researchers got acute and convalescent COVID-19 samples from the United States, Italy and Spain. T cells, B-cell-depleted T cells, or PBMCs supplied cDNA or gDNA.

Germline V gene lookup returns CDR1 SGHRS and CDR2 YFSETQ. There are 13 residues in the CDR3. Trimming removed 4 bases at V and 4 bases at J, with 11 bases between. The assay was immunoSEQ multiplex PCR, and TCRdb's table has in-frame clones only and misses some. The sample has 150,000 to 200,000 clones; about 82% are singletons. Sequencing was carried out using peripheral blood. The rearrangement joins TRBV5-1 to TRBJ1-2; D remains ambiguous. This TCR was recovered from a woman under 40 with acute or convalescent COVID-19. The CDR3 DNA follows: TGCGCCAGCAGCAATGACTGGCTCTATGGCTACACCTTC. It yields the protein CASSNDWLYGYTF.